This TCR beta chain was found in a study of blood T cell repertoires in COVID-19. Study-level information: The study drew acute and convalescent COVID-19 samples from the United States, Italy and Spain. From T cells, B-cell-depleted T cells, or PBMCs came the material, which was cDNA or gDNA.

Germline values: CDR1 SGHRS, CDR2 YFSETQ. V shed 0 bases and J 0 bases; nucleotides not matched to a gene: 7. This CDR3 contains 17 residues. Original processing notes: Nucleated cell number was recorded as an estimate derived from reference gene primer amplification. Assay used: immunoSEQ multiplex PCR; TCRdb lists only in-frame clones, some missing. The V and J calls and clone size are taken from that table; D and trimming were inferred from the DNA. This sample has about 45,000 clones; approximately 85% occur once, and the top ten carry roughly 33%. The sample consisted of peripheral blood. The source of this sequence is a woman of 80 years or more with acute or convalescent COVID-19. The chain recombines TRBV5-1 with TRBJ2-3, with 7 bases aligning to TRBD1. CDR3 nucleotides: TGCGCCAGCAGCTTGGTAGGGGGCGAAGTCAGCACAGATACGCAGTATTTT. Its protein product is CASSLVGGEVSTDTQYF.